What follows is one T cell receptor (beta chain) and its context. Its antigen is unknown. V was shortened by 3 bases and J by 0 bases, with 14 bases between the two germline ends. The CDR3 consists of 16 residues. Per the germline V gene, CDR1 is LNHDA and CDR2 is SQIVND (reference sequence). This sample stems from a study of PD-1 blockade in classical Hodgkin lymphoma. Regarding the study as a whole: Newly diagnosed patients were said to have less baseline TCR diversity than healthy donors did. Why the repertoires differ is still unclear, perhaps disease activity or prior therapy.

Sequencing used immunoSEQ multiplex PCR; TCRdb keeps in-frame clones, though not all of them. The repertoire holds 20,000 to 30,000 clones, with roughly nine tenths as singletons. Time point in this sample: newly diagnosed, previously untreated cHL patient sample. Purified CD4+ T cells were obtained from thawed PBMCs through magnetic negative selection. Comparator PBMCs were from newly diagnosed, untreated classical Hodgkin lymphoma. This chain uses TRBV19 with TRBJ2-5; D perhaps matches TRBD1 (5 bases). The TCR originated in a human donor with classical Hodgkin lymphoma. The specimen sequenced was CD4+ T cells from blood. The CDR3 spells CASSMWGRQYQETQYF. CDR3 sequence (DNA): TGTGCCAGTAGTATGTGGGGCAGACAGTACCAAGAGACCCAGTACTTC.